This T cell receptor beta chain was recovered during a study of control samples from healthy donors and cancer patients (dated by TCRdb to 2020 to 2022). The library came from the immunoSEQ multiplex PCR assay. The table comes from immuneACCESS by way of TCRdb, which keeps in-frame sequences with V and J called. Part of the clones is missing from these tables; in studies checked, under half for an unresolved V gene and the rest for unknown reasons. The sample yields about 70,000 clones; more than 75% were counted once. 2.9% of the sample is in the top ten clones. Worth noting for this clone: No cognate antigen has been identified for it. Within one base of it there is no much larger clone, and no base qualities were kept.

The germline V gene (reference sequence) provides CDR1 SGHNT and CDR2 YYREEE. From cysteine to phenylalanine, the CDR3 is 15 amino acids long. Of all the DNA, just the CDR3 is kept, 45 bases in frame from base 1. The junction shows trimming of 7 bases on V and 1 base on J, plus 15 bases between the germline ends. The V and J segments used are TRBV5-4 and TRBJ1-3, with a tentative D gene TRBD1 over 5 matching bases. The sequenced sample consisted of PBMCs. This TCR was sampled from a woman aged 45-59 years with lung cancer. The CDR3 loop reads CASGTGASSGNTIYF. The DNA sequence is TGTGCCAGCGGTACTGGGGCATCTTCTGGAAACACCATATATTTT.